One sample yielded the 8 T cell receptor beta chains listed below, sequenced in a study of prognosis after radiotherapy for stage I lung cancer. With two-round multiplex PCR, TCR beta CDR3 sequences were amplified from genomic DNA. The use of primers specific to each TRBV and TRBJ gene characterized first-round PCR. TCRdb redid the calling of the multiplex PCR reads with MiXCR, one entry per CDR3 protein. Among approximately 30,000 distinct CDR3 sequences, 25% to 40% were seen once, and the ten largest hold 33%. The sample in question was PBMCs, obtained before or after stereotactic body radiation therapy (not recorded which). Source of these receptors: a donor aged 50 or older with non-small cell lung cancer.

J is TRBJ1-2 and V is TRBV7-2; 7 bases map to TRBD1. Germline CDR1 is SGHTA and CDR2 is FQGNSA. V shed 4 bases, J shed 6 bases, and the junction held 5 bases outside the gene matches. This CDR3 has 13 amino acids. The CDR3: CASSSTGDHGYTF. As DNA, the CDR3 is TGTGCCAGCAGCTCTACAGGGGATCATGGCTACACCTTC.

This clonotype was detected many times. The rearrangement joins TRBV20-1 to TRBJ2-5, with D perhaps matching TRBD1 (6 bases). The CDR3 consists of 15 residues. The V gene lost 3 bases and the J gene lost 7 bases, with 21 bases spanning the gap. Germline V gene sequence: CDR1 DFQATT, CDR2 SNEGSKA (reference sequence). The CDR3 spells CSARRPRERGGTQYF. The CDR3 DNA reads TGCAGTGCTAGGCGGCCAAGGGAGCGAGGGGGGACCCAGTACTTC.

In this sample, this clonotype turned up once. Mismatch with germline at one junction end may stem from a read error. The chain combines TRBV24-1 with TRBJ2-7; tentatively, D is TRBD1 or TRBD2 (5 bases each). Per the germline V gene, CDR1 is KGHDR and CDR2 is SFDVKD. CDR3 length equals 13 residues. CDR3 sequence: CATSDGTSYGQYF. The CDR3 DNA reads TGTGCCACCAGTGATGGGACCTCCTACGGGCAGTACTTC.

This clonotype was seen ten or more times. The genes are TRBV20-1 and TRBJ2-5, with 7 bases aligning to TRBD2. V gave up 6 bases and J gave up 5 bases; unmatched junction bases: 12. This CDR3 spans 14 amino acids. The germline V gene encodes CDR1 DFQATT and CDR2 SNEGSKA (reference sequence). In DNA, the CDR3 is TGCAGTGCGTACGGGAGGCCGGGGGTTGAGACCCAGTACTTC. Protein: CSAYGRPGVETQYF.

The rearrangement links TRBV27 to TRBJ1-1; D call uncertain. CDR1 and CDR2 (germline): MNHEY, SMNVEV (reference sequence). Deletions cut 8 bases from V and 5 bases from J, with 24 bases between. CDR3 length equals 16 residues. In DNA form, the CDR3 reads TGTGCCAGCTCAAAGGACCGGAGTGCCGGAAGAACTGAAGCTTTCTTT. It is translated as CASSKDRSAGRTEAFF.

This chain joins TRBV5-1 and TRBJ1-1; no clear D. Between the trimmed V and J ends, which lost 0 bases and 8 bases, there was a span of 17 bases. Germline CDR1 is SGHRS and CDR2 is YFSETQ. CDR3 length equals 15 residues. CDR3 in amino acids: CASSLGVDIGTEAFF. DNA for the CDR3: TGCGCCAGCAGCTTGGGGGTGGATATCGGCACAGAAGCTTTCTTT.

With respect to this clonotype: The junction departs from germline at one end; a sequencing error may be responsible. V gene TRBV12-3 or TRBV12-4 combines with J gene TRBJ2-2; a possible D gene is TRBD1 (6 bases). The CDR3 loop spans 16 amino acids. For the CDR3, the DNA is TGTGCCGGCAGCCAGAACCGGGACAAAAACACCGGGGAGCTGTTTTTT. This encodes CAGSQNRDKNTGELFF.

This clonotype was observed many times. The V gene is TRBV18, the J gene TRBJ2-7; D not certain. V was shortened by 3 bases and J by 4 bases, with 10 bases between the two germline ends. Per germline, CDR1 KGHSH and CDR2 LQKENI. CDR3 length equals 13 residues. The CDR3 coding sequence is TGTGCCAGCTCACCCCGTTCTCAGTACGAGCAGTACTTC. It encodes CASSPRSQYEQYF.